Listed below are T cell receptor beta chains from one sample, sequenced in a study of human T cells and chemical hapten exposure. Each CDR3 protein is one row after TCRdb ran MiXCR on the RACE reads. The sample includes 240,000 or so distinct CDR3 sequences, approximately 8.6% of them seen just once. The sequences come from whole blood, collected in connection with sensitization to the hapten diphenylcyclopropenone (DPC). These receptors came from a woman aged 35 to 49 with alopecia areata. Some clones in this sample may be carry-over from other donors' samples. CDR3s include the opening cysteine and the closing phenylalanine or tryptophan. The order of the fields is clone size, D gene, V gene, J gene, CDR3 DNA, CDR3 protein. The D gene is left open where the match is weak. Part of the rows lack a size; the others show once, few, many or a class for expanded clones.

many	TRBD2	TRBV20-1	TRBJ2-1	TGCAGTGCTACCAAGGGAACTCGGGCTAGCGGGAGGAATGAGCAGTTCTTC	CSATKGTRASGRNEQFF
many	TRBD1	TRBV28	TRBJ1-5	TGTGCCAGCAGCTATAACAGGGGCCCCTCCAATCAGCCCCAGCATTTT	CASSYNRGPSNQPQHF
.	.	TRBV6-1	TRBJ1-5	TGTGCCAGCAAGATTTGGGGACAATCAAATCAGCCCCAGCATTTT	CASKIWGQSNQPQHF
few	.	TRBV9	TRBJ1-2	TGTGCCAGCAGCGTAGCCCCAGGACAGCTCTATGGCTACACCTTC	CASSVAPGQLYGYTF
.	TRBD1	TRBV7-2	TRBJ1-2	TGTGCCAGCAGCTCCCGACAGGGGCATGGCTACACCTTC	CASSSRQGHGYTF
.	.	TRBV12-3/TRBV12-4	TRBJ2-2	TGTGCCAGCAGTTTTGTCGAGGGGACCGGGGAGCTGTTTTTT	CASSFVEGTGELFF
.	TRBD1	TRBV28	TRBJ1-5	TGTGCCGCTAGGACAGGGTTACAGCCCCAGCATTTT	CAARTGLQPQHF
few	.	TRBV7-3	TRBJ2-7	TGTGCCAGCAGCTTAGGAAGTGGGACTCCGTACGAGCAGTACTTC	CASSLGSGTPYEQYF
few	TRBD2	TRBV27	TRBJ2-5	TGTGCCAGCAGTTTATCTAGCGGGAGGTTCGGGACCCAGTACTTC	CASSLSSGRFGTQYF
.	.	TRBV18	TRBJ2-6	TGTGCCAGCTCCCTTAATGGGGCCAGGCTGGACTCTGGGGCCAACGTCCTGACTTTC	CASSLNGARLDSGANVLTF
.	.	TRBV20-1	TRBJ1-5	TGCAGTGCTAGAGATCATACGAGTAATCAGCCCCAGCATTTT	CSARDHTSNQPQHF
.	.	TRBV7-6	TRBJ2-5	TGTGCCAGCAGCCGCTGGTCTGCGAGGGGATTACGGGAGACCCAGTACTTC	CASSRWSARGLRETQYF
.	TRBD2	TRBV4-2	TRBJ2-7	TGTGCCAGCAGCCGGGACTTAGCGGGAGGGTACGAGCAGTACTTC	CASSRDLAGGYEQYF
many	.	TRBV27	TRBJ1-1	TGTGCCAGCAGTGGCCGCATGAACACTGAAGCTTTCTTT	CASSGRMNTEAFF
.	.	TRBV10-3	TRBJ1-3	TGTGCCATCCAGCCAGGGGAAAACACCATATATTTT	CAIQPGENTIYF
few	.	TRBV6-6	TRBJ2-1	TGTGCCAGCAGCCCGGGACTTCTAGAGCAGTTCTTC	CASSPGLLEQFF
few	TRBD2	TRBV20-1	TRBJ2-7	TGCAGTGCTAGTATCGGGACTAGCGGGGAGCAGTACTTC	CSASIGTSGEQYF
.	.	TRBV4-1	TRBJ2-1	TGCGCCAGCAGCCAAGTTCTAGCCGTCGTCTACAATGAGCAGTTCTTC	CASSQVLAVVYNEQFF
.	TRBD1	TRBV2	TRBJ2-7	TGTGCCAGCAGACCGGGACAGGGCTTTATCGAGCAGTACTTC	CASRPGQGFIEQYF
many	.	TRBV20-1	TRBJ1-3	TGCAGTGCTAGAGAGATGGCAGGGACTGGAAACACCATATATTTT	CSAREMAGTGNTIYF
.	.	TRBV7-2	TRBJ1-2	TGTGCCAGCAGCTCGGACAAAAACTATGGCTACACCTTC	CASSSDKNYGYTF
.	TRBD1	TRBV6-2/TRBV6-3	TRBJ1-2	TGTGCCAGCAGGGCTACAGGGGGCGACTATGGCTACACCTTC	CASRATGGDYGYTF
few	.	TRBV7-6	TRBJ2-5	TGTGCCAGCAGCAGGCGGCCAGACCAAGAGACCCAGTACTTC	CASSRRPDQETQYF
many	.	TRBV5-1	TRBJ2-7	TGCGCCAGCAGCAACCCAGGGTCCACCCAAGCCGAGCAGTACTTC	CASSNPGSTQAEQYF
.	.	TRBV20-1	TRBJ2-7	TGCAGTGCAAGGGCCTCCTACGAGCAGTACTTC	CSARASYEQYF
few	TRBD2	TRBV9	TRBJ2-3	TGTGCCAGCAGCGTAGTAGCGGGGGACTCGAGGCAGTATTTT	CASSVVAGDSRQYF
.	TRBD1	TRBV29-1	TRBJ2-3	TGCAGCGTTGGGGCCACCCGGGACAGGGGGTCCACAGATACGCAGTATTTT	CSVGATRDRGSTDTQYF
few	.	TRBV6-5	TRBJ1-5	TGTGCCAGCGGAGGGACACAGGAACAGCCCCAGCATTTT	CASGGTQEQPQHF
.	.	TRBV7-2	TRBJ2-7	TGTGCCAGCAGCTTTAGCGCTAACGAGCAGTACTTC	CASSFSANEQYF
.	TRBD2	TRBV28	TRBJ2-7	TGTGCCAGCAGCCCGCATAGCGGGGACTCCTACGAGCAGTACTTC	CASSPHSGDSYEQYF
few	TRBD2	TRBV20-1	TRBJ2-7	TGCAGTGCCGTAGCGGGAGCTAGCTACGAGCAGTACTTC	CSAVAGASYEQYF
.	.	TRBV20-1	TRBJ2-1	TGCAGTGCTAGAGATGCCCAAGGCTTAGGGCAGTTCTTC	CSARDAQGLGQFF
.	TRBD1	TRBV2	TRBJ1-2	TGTGCCAGCAACATATTTTCCGGGACAGGGGATGGCTACACCTTC	CASNIFSGTGDGYTF